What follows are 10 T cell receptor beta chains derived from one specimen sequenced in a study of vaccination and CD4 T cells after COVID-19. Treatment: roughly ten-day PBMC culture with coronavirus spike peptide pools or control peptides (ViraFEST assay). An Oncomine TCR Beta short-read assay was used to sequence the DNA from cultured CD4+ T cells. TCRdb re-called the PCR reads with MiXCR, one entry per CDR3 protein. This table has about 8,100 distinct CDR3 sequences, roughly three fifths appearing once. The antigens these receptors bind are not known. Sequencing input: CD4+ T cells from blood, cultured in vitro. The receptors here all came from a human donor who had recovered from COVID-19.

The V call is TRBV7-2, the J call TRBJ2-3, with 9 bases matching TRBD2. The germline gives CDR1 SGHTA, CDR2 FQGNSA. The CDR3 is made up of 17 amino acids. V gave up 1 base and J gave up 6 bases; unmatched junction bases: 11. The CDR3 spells CASSLGGGGGALDTQYF. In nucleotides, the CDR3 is TGTGCCAGCAGCTTAGGAGGGGGCGGGGGGGCCTTGGATACGCAGTATTTT.

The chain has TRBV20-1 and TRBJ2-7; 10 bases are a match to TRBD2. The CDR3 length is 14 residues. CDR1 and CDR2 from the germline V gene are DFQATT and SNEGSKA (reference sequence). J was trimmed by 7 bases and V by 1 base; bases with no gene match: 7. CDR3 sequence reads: CSARVPSGSWEQYF. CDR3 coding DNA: TGCAGTGCTAGAGTCCCTAGCGGGAGCTGGGAGCAGTACTTC.

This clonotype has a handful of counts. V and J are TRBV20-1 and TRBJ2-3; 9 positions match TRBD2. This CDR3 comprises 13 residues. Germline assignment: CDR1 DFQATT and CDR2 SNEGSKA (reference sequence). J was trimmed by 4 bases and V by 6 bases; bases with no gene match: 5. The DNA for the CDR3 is TGCAGTGCGGTTAGCGGGAGACCAGATACGCAGTATTTT. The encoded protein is CSAVSGRPDTQYF.

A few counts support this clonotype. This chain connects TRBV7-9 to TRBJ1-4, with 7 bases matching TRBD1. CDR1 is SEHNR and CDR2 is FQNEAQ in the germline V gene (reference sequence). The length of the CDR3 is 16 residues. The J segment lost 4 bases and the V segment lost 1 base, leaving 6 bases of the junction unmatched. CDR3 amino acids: CASSLGAGTVNEKLFF. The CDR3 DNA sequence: TGTGCCAGCAGCTTAGGGGCCGGGACAGTTAATGAAAAACTGTTTTTT.

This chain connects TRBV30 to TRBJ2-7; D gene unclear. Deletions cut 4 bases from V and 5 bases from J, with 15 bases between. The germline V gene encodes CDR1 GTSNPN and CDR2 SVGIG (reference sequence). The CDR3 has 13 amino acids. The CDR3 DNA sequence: TGTGCCTGGATCCGGCCTCCGCTAAACGAGCAGTACTTC. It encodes CAWIRPPLNEQYF.

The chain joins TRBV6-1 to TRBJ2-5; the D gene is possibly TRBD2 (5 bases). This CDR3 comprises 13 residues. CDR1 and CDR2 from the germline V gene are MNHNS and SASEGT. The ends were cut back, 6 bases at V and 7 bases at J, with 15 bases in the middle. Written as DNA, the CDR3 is TGTGCCAGCAGACTAGACAACCGGGGGACCCAGTACTTC. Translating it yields CASRLDNRGTQYF.

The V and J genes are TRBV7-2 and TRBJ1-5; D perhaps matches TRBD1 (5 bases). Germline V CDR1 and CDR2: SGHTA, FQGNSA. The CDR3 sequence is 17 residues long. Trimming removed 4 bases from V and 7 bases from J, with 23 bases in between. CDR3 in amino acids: CASSSYLDTLGGQPQHF. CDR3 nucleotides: TGTGCCAGCAGCTCATACTTGGACACCCTCGGCGGGCAGCCCCAGCATTTT.

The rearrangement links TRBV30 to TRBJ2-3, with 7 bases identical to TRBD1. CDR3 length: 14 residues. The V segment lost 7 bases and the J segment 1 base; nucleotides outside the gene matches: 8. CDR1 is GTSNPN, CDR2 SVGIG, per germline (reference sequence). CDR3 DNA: TGTGCCTCCCCGGGACAGTCGGGCACAGATACGCAGTATTTT. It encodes CASPGQSGTDTQYF.

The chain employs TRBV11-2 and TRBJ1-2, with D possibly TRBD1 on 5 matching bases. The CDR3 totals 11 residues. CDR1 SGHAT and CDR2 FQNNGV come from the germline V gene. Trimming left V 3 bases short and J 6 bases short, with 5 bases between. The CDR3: CASSFRDGYTF. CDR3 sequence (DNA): TGTGCCAGCAGCTTCAGGGATGGCTACACCTTC.

For the CDR3, the DNA is TGTGCCAGCAGCCGGACAGGGCTTGATAATACGCAGTATTTT. This gives the protein CASSRTGLDNTQYF. The chain carries TRBV5-4 and TRBJ2-3; TRBD1 matches 8 bases. CDR3 length: 14 amino acids. V was pared by 4 bases and J by 7 bases, with 8 bases of the junction left unmatched. The germline V gene encodes CDR1 SGHNT and CDR2 YYREEE (reference sequence).